The next 17 T cell receptor beta chains were all read from a single sample in a study of cytomegalovirus exposure and HLA in healthy donors. PCR involved 60 Vbeta and 13 Jbeta primers. Measured with immunoSEQ multiplex PCR; TCRdb has only the in-frame clones, and not every one. Here the sample spans approximately 210,000 clones, around 87% being singletons. What was sequenced was PBMCs. The receptors were gathered from a young man in good health and CMV-seronegative.

The rearrangement joins TRBV4-2 to TRBJ2-2; D unclear. Deletions cut 4 bases from V and 5 bases from J, with 14 bases between. This CDR3 spans 15 amino acids. Germline CDR1 reads LGHNA; CDR2 reads YNFKEQ. CDR3 coding DNA: TGTGCCAGCAGCCCCGAGACTCAAGGTACCGGGGAGCTGTTTTTT. Translated: CASSPETQGTGELFF.

The chain employs TRBV5-4 and TRBJ2-5, with 7 bases that match TRBD1. V lost 5 bases, J lost 0 bases, and 10 bases stayed unmatched. Germline CDR1 reads SGHNT; CDR2 reads YYREEE (reference sequence). The CDR3 totals 16 residues. CDR3 nucleotide sequence: TGTGCCAGCAGTTCCGACAGGGAAGGCTACCAAGAGACCCAGTACTTC. Protein: CASSSDREGYQETQYF.

V usage is TRBV7-2 and J usage is TRBJ2-1; 7 bases line up with TRBD2. Germline CDR1 and CDR2: SGHTA and FQGNSA. The junction had 6 bases not matched to a gene; V was cut back by 3 bases and J by 7 bases. This CDR3 spans 14 amino acids. The CDR3, as DNA: TGTGCCAGCAGCTTGCTCGCTAGCGGAAATGAGCAGTTCTTC. Translated, it gives CASSLLASGNEQFF.

The gene calls are TRBV28 and TRBJ1-2; possible D gene TRBD1, 5 bases. Between the trimmed V and J ends, which lost 1 base and 7 bases, there was a span of 13 bases. The CDR3 runs to 14 residues. Germline CDR1 and CDR2: MDHEN and SYDVKM. CDR3 nucleotides: TGTGCCAGCAGTTTATACCAGGGCTCGAGTGGCTACACCTTC. Amino acids: CASSLYQGSSGYTF.

The chain has TRBV4-1 and TRBJ2-4; TRBD1 matches at 8 bases. Germline lookup yields CDR1 MGHRA and CDR2 YSYEKL. The V gene end was trimmed by 0 bases and the J gene end by 4 bases; junction bases not matched to a gene: 11. CDR3 length: 18 amino acids. The CDR3 reads CASSQEHLTGAIKNIQYF. The CDR3 coding sequence is TGCGCCAGCAGCCAAGAACACTTGACAGGGGCTATTAAAAACATTCAGTACTTC.

V and J are TRBV19 and TRBJ1-5, with 9 bases aligning to TRBD1. V gave up 4 bases and J gave up 1 base; unmatched junction bases: 2. The CDR3 totals 15 residues. Germline V gene lookup returns CDR1 LNHDA and CDR2 SQIVND (reference sequence). DNA of the CDR3: TGTGCCAGTAGTAGGGACAGGGCAAGCAATCAGCCCCAGCATTTT. Translated: CASSRDRASNQPQHF.

The chain has TRBV4-1 and TRBJ1-5; unclear D gene. V was clipped by 3 bases and J by 4 bases, with 7 bases between them. CDR3 size: 13 residues. Germline V gene sequence: CDR1 MGHRA, CDR2 YSYEKL. In nucleotides, the CDR3 is TGCGCCAGCAGCCAGCAACAGAATCAGCCCCAGCATTTT. This encodes CASSQQQNQPQHF.

This clone was seen once. The chain recombines TRBV6-4 with TRBJ2-5; 10 nucleotides align to TRBD1. The length of the CDR3 is 17 residues. V shed 8 bases, J shed 9 bases, and the junction held 21 bases outside the gene matches. From germline, CDR1 is MRHNA and CDR2 SNTAGT. The CDR3 loop is CASGEGTGVLDWTAQYF. CDR3 coding DNA: TGTGCCAGCGGAGAAGGGACAGGGGTTTTGGACTGGACCGCCCAGTACTTC.

V and J are TRBV2 and TRBJ2-5; no clear D. The CDR3 runs to 15 residues. V shed 2 bases and J shed 0 bases, with 10 bases lying between them. Per the germline V gene, CDR1 is SNHLY and CDR2 is FYNNEI. Here the CDR3 DNA reads TGTGCCAGCAGTGAAAATATGGGCAACCAAGAGACCCAGTACTTC. Translating it yields CASSENMGNQETQYF.

On this clone: One junction end does not reproduce the germline sequence, and a read error may be involved. The rearrangement joins TRBV7-9 to TRBJ2-4; no definite D call. The germline V gene encodes CDR1 SEHNR and CDR2 FQNEAQ (reference sequence). CDR3 length: 10 residues. CDR3 region: CSSSLDSLDF. DNA of the CDR3: TGTTCCAGCAGCTTAGATTCCCTAGACTTC.

This sequence joins TRBV7-8 and TRBJ2-1, with D perhaps TRBD1 (6 bases). The V gene lost 6 bases and the J gene lost 3 bases, with 18 bases spanning the gap. This CDR3 is built from 16 residues. The germline V gene encodes CDR1 SGHVS and CDR2 FQNEAQ. CDR3 nucleotides: TGTGCCAGCAGACACACGGGACAACCATACTACAATGAGCAGTTCTTC. Translating gives CASRHTGQPYYNEQFF.

The CDR3 protein is CASSPPPYSSTYEQYF. DNA for the CDR3: TGTGCCAGCAGTCCCCCCCCGTACTCCTCAACTTACGAGCAGTACTTC. The chain joins TRBV2 to TRBJ2-7; D not certain. Germline V gene sequence: CDR1 SNHLY, CDR2 FYNNEI. Trimming took off 5 bases at V and 4 bases at J, with 21 bases between the two ends. The CDR3 contains 16 residues.

The genes are TRBV5-1 and TRBJ1-1, with 9 positions matching TRBD1. There are 14 residues in the CDR3. Germline V gives CDR1 SGHRS, CDR2 YFSETQ. Trimming took 0 bases from V and 3 from J; bases not matched to a gene: 0. CDR3 in amino acids: CASSLGTGDTEAFF. DNA of the CDR3: TGCGCCAGCAGCTTGGGGACAGGGGACACTGAAGCTTTCTTT.

The V call is TRBV11-1, the J call TRBJ2-6; D remains ambiguous. Germline lookup yields CDR1 SGHAT and CDR2 FQDESV (reference sequence). V shed 4 bases and J shed 6 bases, with 7 bases lying between them. The CDR3 covers 13 residues. This CDR3 is CASSSTMANVLTF. CDR3 sequence (DNA): TGTGCCAGCAGCTCAACAATGGCCAACGTCCTGACTTTC.

The chain employs TRBV11-3 and TRBJ2-2; 7 bases match TRBD2. Germline V lookup: CDR1 SGHNT, CDR2 YENEEA. CDR3 length: 16 amino acids. The J segment lost 5 bases and the V segment lost 1 base, leaving 7 bases of the junction unmatched. CDR3 sequence (DNA): TGTGCCAGCAGCTTAGTTGCGGGAGATTTTACCGGGGAGCTGTTTTTT. This codes for CASSLVAGDFTGELFF.

This chain links TRBV27 with TRBJ1-2; 10 bases agree with TRBD1. Germline lookup yields CDR1 MNHEY and CDR2 SMNVEV (reference sequence). Losses at the gene ends were 6 bases for V and 1 base for J; bases not matched to a gene: 5. This CDR3 contains 15 residues. The CDR3 sequence: CASRTGGEVNYGYTF. CDR3 DNA sequence: TGTGCCAGCAGGACAGGGGGCGAGGTTAACTATGGCTACACCTTC.

The CDR3 DNA reads TGTGCCTGGAGTGGGTTCGGGACTAGCATGTTGGAGACCCAGTACTTC. This sequence encodes CAWSGFGTSMLETQYF. The chain couples TRBV30 to TRBJ2-5; 9 nucleotides agree with TRBD2. Germline assignment: CDR1 GTSNPN and CDR2 SVGIG (reference sequence). The CDR3 has 16 amino acids. V dropped 1 base and J dropped 5; count of bases not matched to a gene: 11.